The 25 T cell receptor beta chains below were found in one sample sequenced in a study of CD8+ T cells in alopecia areata. Described treatment: oral pan-JAK inhibitor, 5-10 mg twice daily. Reverse transcribed after extraction, RNA yielded cDNA as the sequencing template. The data were produced by immunoSEQ multiplex PCR, yet TCRdb's version contains in-frame clones alone and is incomplete. The sample contains 150,000 to 200,000 clones, 60% to 75% of which appear only once. The starting material was CD4+ T cells sorted from blood, obtained at week 24, from a patient treated with tofacitinib. Receptors originate from a human donor with alopecia areata.

The CDR3, as DNA: TGTGCCACCAGCAGAGATCGGCGGACAGCAGAGACCCAGTACTTC. This encodes CATSRDRRTAETQYF. The chain links TRBV15 to TRBJ2-5; TRBD1 might be the D (6 bases). The CDR3 extends over 15 amino acids. The V gene lost 0 bases and the J gene lost 4 bases, with 12 bases spanning the gap. CDR1 and CDR2 (germline): LNHNV, YYDKDF (reference sequence). Looking up the rest from reference TRBV15 and TRBJ2-5 gives the full variable domain: DAMVIQNPRYQVTQFGKPVTLSCSQTLNHNVMYWYQQKSSQAPKLLFHYYDKDFNNEADTPDNFQSRRPNTSFCFLDIRSPGLGDTAMYLCATSRDRRTAETQYFGPGTRLLVL.

The chain couples TRBV28 to TRBJ2-7, with D possibly being TRBD1 (7 bases). Trimming pared 5 bases from V and 5 bases from J, leaving 19 bases between. Germline loops: CDR1 MDHEN, CDR2 SYDVKM. The CDR3 loop spans 15 amino acids. The CDR3 bases are TGTGCCAGCAGTCTCTACTACAGGGGCGGGAACGAGCAGTACTTC. Its protein is CASSLYYRGGNEQYF. The whole variable domain, filled in from reference TRBV28 and TRBJ2-7, reads DVKVTQSSRYLVKRTGEKVFLECVQDMDHENMFWYRQDPGLGLRLIYFSYDVKMKEKGDIPEGYSVSREKKERFSLILESASTNQTSMYLCASSLYYRGGNEQYFGPGTRLTVT.

This sequence joins TRBV7-9 and TRBJ1-2; 7 bases are shared with TRBD1. Germline V CDR1 and CDR2: SEHNR, FQNEAQ (reference sequence). The CDR3 covers 13 residues. Trimming at V came to 6 bases and at J to 7 bases, leaving 8 bases not matched to a gene. The CDR3 DNA follows: TGTGCCAGCAGTTGGGAAGGGGGCGTTGGCTACACCTTC. Its protein is CASSWEGGVGYTF.

The CDR3 DNA follows: TGTGCCAGCAGCTTAGACCTAGCGGGGGCCTACGAGCAGTACTTC. Protein: CASSLDLAGAYEQYF. The rearrangement uses TRBV7-9 and TRBJ2-5; 10 bases line up with TRBD2. The better agreement between TRBJ2-7 and the DNA end casts doubt on the J call. CDR1 and CDR2 (germline): SEHNR, FQNEAQ (reference sequence). CDR3 length: 15 amino acids.

This clone was picked up a small number of times. V usage is TRBV7-2 and J usage is TRBJ1-5, with D perhaps TRBD1 (5 bases). The CDR3 is 16 residues long. V gave up 5 bases and J gave up 2 bases, with 16 bases separating them. CDR1 and CDR2 (germline): SGHTA, FQGNSA. The CDR3 nucleotides are TGTGCCAGCAGCCAATCTACACCGGGGGGCAATCAGCCCCAGCATTTT. It translates to CASSQSTPGGNQPQHF.

The V and J genes are TRBV7-6 and TRBJ1-1; TRBD1 is a possible D gene (5 bases). The CDR3 contains 15 residues. V lost 5 bases to trimming and J lost 1 base, with 14 bases between them. CDR1 is SGHVS, CDR2 FNYEAQ, per germline. The CDR3: CASSPSRGPNTEAFF. CDR3 sequence (DNA): TGTGCCAGCAGCCCAAGTAGGGGACCGAACACTGAAGCTTTCTTT.

The chain combines TRBV20-1 with TRBJ1-2; the D is unclear. This CDR3 contains 11 residues. Germline V gene lookup returns CDR1 DFQATT and CDR2 SNEGSKA (reference sequence). The V gene lost 3 bases and the J gene lost 6 bases, with 8 bases spanning the gap. In DNA form, the CDR3 reads TGCAGTGCTAGTCACGGAGATGGCTACACCTTC. The encoded protein is CSASHGDGYTF.

This clone has more than one count but fewer than ten. V gene TRBV2 combines with J gene TRBJ2-3; D is ambiguous. Trimming stripped 2 bases from V and 3 bases from J, with 9 bases between. CDR1 and CDR2 from the germline V gene are SNHLY and FYNNEI. The CDR3 totals 14 residues. For the CDR3, the DNA is TGTGCCAGCAGTGAATTAATGGGGACAGATACGCAGTATTTT. It translates to CASSELMGTDTQYF. Full variable domain (remainder filled in from reference TRBV2 and TRBJ2-3): EPEVTQTPSHQVTQMGQEVILRCVPISNHLYFYWYRQILGQKVEFLVSFYNNEISEKSEIFDDQFSVERPDGSNFTLKIRSTKLEDSAMYFCASSELMGTDTQYFGPGTRLTVL.

This clone was found a few times. The genes are TRBV4-1 and TRBJ1-1, with TRBD1 matching 7 bases. Trimming removed 0 bases from V and 7 bases from J; junction bases left unmatched: 11. Germline V CDR1 and CDR2: MGHRA, YSYEKL. The CDR3 loop spans 16 amino acids. This CDR3 reads CASSQERVQGKYEAFF. DNA for the CDR3: TGCGCCAGCAGCCAAGAAAGAGTACAGGGGAAATATGAAGCTTTCTTT.

This chain links TRBV29-1 with TRBJ2-7, with 10 bases matching TRBD2. Germline V gene lookup returns CDR1 SQVTM and CDR2 ANQGSEA. Germline trimming cut 7 bases from V and 2 bases from J; bases unmatched to any gene: 8. The CDR3 is 14 amino acids. The CDR3 sequence: CSGRSGRGPYEQYF. The DNA for the CDR3 is TGCAGCGGACGCAGCGGGAGGGGACCCTACGAGCAGTACTTC.

The rearrangement links TRBV27 to TRBJ1-4, with D possibly matching TRBD1 (5 bases). Germline CDR1 reads MNHEY; CDR2 reads SMNVEV (reference sequence). This CDR3 spans 14 amino acids. Deletions cut 3 bases from V and 7 bases from J, with 12 bases between. CDR3 coding DNA: TGTGCCAGCAGTTTTTTGGGGCTCGGTGAAAAACTGTTTTTT. Translated: CASSFLGLGEKLFF.

The genes are TRBV4-1 and TRBJ2-7; 12 nucleotides agree with TRBD2. This CDR3 region has 15 residues. V shed 4 bases, J shed 4 bases, and the junction held 5 bases outside the gene matches. The V gene's germline CDR1 is MGHRA and CDR2 YSYEKL. The CDR3 here is CASSPTTSGRYEQYF. CDR3 coding DNA: TGCGCCAGCAGCCCGACGACTAGCGGGAGATACGAGCAGTACTTC.

The chain employs TRBV4-2 and TRBJ2-2; no clear D gene. Germline V lookup: CDR1 LGHNA, CDR2 YNFKEQ. This CDR3 is built from 13 residues. The V and J ends lost 0 bases and 6 bases respectively, with 5 bases between them. The CDR3 DNA is TGTGCCAGCAGCCAAGATCGAGCCGGGGAGCTGTTTTTT. Amino acids: CASSQDRAGELFF.

The rearrangement joins TRBV2 to TRBJ1-2; D ambiguous. Germline V gives CDR1 SNHLY, CDR2 FYNNEI. The CDR3 is made up of 11 amino acids. The V end lost 9 bases, the J end lost 6 bases, and 11 bases lay between the germline ends. The DNA for the CDR3 is TGTGCCAGTGGCAGCATAGATGGCTACACCTTC. Protein sequence: CASGSIDGYTF.

This clone appeared many times. The V call is TRBV7-2, the J call TRBJ2-7; TRBD1 aligns across 7 bases. V lost 1 base and J lost 2; bases outside the gene matches: 2. Germline CDR1 reads SGHTA; CDR2 reads FQGNSA. This CDR3 region has 14 residues. DNA of the CDR3: TGTGCCAGCAGCTTAGACAGGGGACCCTACGAGCAGTACTTC. Translated, it gives CASSLDRGPYEQYF.

A few counts support this clone. V gene TRBV19 combines with J gene TRBJ1-4, with 7 nucleotides matching TRBD1. Trimming took 9 bases from V and 0 from J; bases not matched to a gene: 13. This CDR3 comprises 17 residues. Germline CDR1 is LNHDA and CDR2 is SQIVND (reference sequence). Written as DNA, the CDR3 is TGTGCCAGCCACCACACTCGACAGGGAACAACTAATGAAAAACTGTTTTTT. This codes for CASHHTRQGTTNEKLFF.

Remarks on this clone: The junction shows a germline mismatch at one end, possibly a read error. The rearrangement uses TRBV27 and TRBJ1-2; D is possibly TRBD1 (6 bases). The CDR3 spans 12 residues. Germline values: CDR1 MNHEY, CDR2 SMNVEV (reference sequence). The CDR3 nucleotides read TGTGCCAGCAGCTCTGACAGGCCGGGGTGCCCCTTC. Its protein product is CASSSDRPGCPF.

The table lists this clone with a count of one. The chain has TRBV4-2 and TRBJ1-2; D call uncertain. Trimming shortened V by 1 base and J by 3 bases, and 9 bases separated the two germline ends. CDR3 size: 14 residues. Germline V CDR1 and CDR2: LGHNA, YNFKEQ. CDR3 region: CASSQVTADYGYTF. The CDR3 nucleotides read TGTGCCAGCAGCCAAGTTACAGCCGACTATGGCTACACCTTC.

V is TRBV2 and J is TRBJ2-4; no clear D gene. Looked up from germline, CDR1 is SNHLY and CDR2 is FYNNEI. The CDR3 totals 13 residues. Trimming removed 5 bases at V and 1 base at J, with 6 bases between. CDR3 residues: CASSIEAKNIQYF. The CDR3 DNA is TGTGCCAGCAGTATCGAGGCCAAAAACATTCAGTACTTC.

J is TRBJ1-4 and V is TRBV29-1, with TRBD1 as a possible D gene (6 bases). The CDR3 has 14 residues. The V gene lost 3 bases and the J gene lost 8 bases, with 16 bases spanning the gap. Germline V gene data show CDR1 as SQVTM and CDR2 as ANQGSEA. The CDR3 sequence is CSVEFGGAREKLFF. CDR3 bases: TGCAGCGTTGAGTTCGGGGGGGCTCGAGAAAAACTGTTTTTT.

This clone was picked up a small number of times. The chain uses TRBV7-8 and TRBJ1-4, with a weak D call TRBD1 (6 bases). CDR3 length: 16 residues. V lost 5 bases and J lost 7, with 20 bases in between. Germline CDR1 reads SGHVS; CDR2 reads FQNEAQ. CDR3: CASSLVDPGAGEKLFF. In DNA, the CDR3 is TGTGCCAGCAGCCTGGTGGATCCGGGGGCGGGTGAAAAACTGTTTTTT.

The rearrangement joins TRBV30 to TRBJ2-2, with D maybe TRBD2 (5 bases). This CDR3 is 16 amino acids long. V shed 5 bases and J shed 1 base, with 17 bases lying between them. Germline values: CDR1 GTSNPN, CDR2 SVGIG (reference sequence). CDR3 sequence: CAWVRRGMLNTGELFF. The CDR3 bases are TGTGCCTGGGTGAGAAGAGGGATGTTGAACACCGGGGAGCTGTTTTTT.

This clone was seen only a few times. The chain joins TRBV9 to TRBJ2-1; no firm D call. Trimming pared 2 bases from V and 11 bases from J, leaving 2 bases between. CDR1 and CDR2 from the germline V gene are SGDLS and YYNGEE. The CDR3 covers 9 residues. Here the CDR3 DNA reads TGTGCCAGCAGCGTTAAGCAGTTCTTC. Translating it yields CASSVKQFF.

This chain joins TRBV19 and TRBJ1-2, with D perhaps TRBD1 (6 bases). The CDR3 spans 12 residues. The ends were cut back, 10 bases at V and 4 bases at J, with 13 bases in the middle. Looked up from germline, CDR1 is LNHDA and CDR2 is SQIVND (reference sequence). The CDR3, as DNA: TGTGCCACGACAGGCTTTCTCTATGGCTACACCTTC. Encoded protein: CATTGFLYGYTF.

The rearrangement uses TRBV4-2 and TRBJ2-7; tentatively, D is TRBD1 or TRBD2 (6 bases each). This CDR3 has 16 amino acids. Germline values: CDR1 LGHNA, CDR2 YNFKEQ. With 2 bases removed from V and 1 base from J, the gap between germline ends came to 15 bases. The CDR3 DNA sequence: TGTGCCAGCAGCCAACTCAAGGGGGGTCGATCCTACGAGCAGTACTTC. Encoded protein: CASSQLKGGRSYEQYF.